This T cell receptor beta chain was sequenced in a study of regulatory dendritic cells for organ transplantation. Study-level findings and limits: Naive CD4+ and CD8+ repertoires were highly diverse; memory CD8+ was most oligoclonal. The most alloreactive TCR clonotypes were found in resting memory CD8+ cells.

This CDR3 contains 14 residues. Germline-derived CDR1 and CDR2 are SGDLS and YYNGEE. V lost 2 bases and J lost 0, with 8 bases in between. Naive CD45RA+ and memory CD45RO+ CD4+ or CD8+ T cells were FACS-sorted. Profiled with immunoSEQ multiplex PCR; TCRdb holds only in-frame clones, not every one. The top ten hold under 20% of the sample, which has about 10,000 clones, around two thirds seen once. On this clone itself: The antigen remains undetermined.

Sequenced input: memory CD8+ T cells from blood. Specified subset: CD45RO+ memory T cells. This receptor was taken from a human donor in good health. The chain employs TRBV9 and TRBJ1-1, with a weak D call TRBD1 (5 bases). The CDR3 DNA is TGTGCCAGCAGCGTGGGGACCATGAACACTGAAGCTTTCTTT. This sequence encodes CASSVGTMNTEAFF.